These T cell receptor beta chains were read from a single sample in a study of cytotoxic CD8 clonotypes in ibrutinib-treated CLL. Sequencing was performed with immunoSEQ multiplex PCR; in TCRdb, only in-frame clones are kept and a portion is missing. The sample has over 140,000 clones; over 75% are singletons. Sequenced here: PBMCs, sampled after 36 months of ibrutinib treatment. The origin of the receptors is a human donor with chronic lymphocytic leukemia. The CDR3 runs from the conserved cysteine through the conserved F or W. D genes are given only for firm matches. Size is omitted from some rows. Given values are once, few, many or a class for expanded clones.

NA,NA,TRBJ2-7,TRBV21-1,CASSKFGCPTYEQYF,TGTGCCAGCAGCAAATTCGGGTGCCCTACCTACGAGCAGTACTTC
NA,NA,TRBJ1-1,TRBV28,CASSLSGGRTEAFF,TGTGCCAGCAGTTTATCGGGGGGCAGGACTGAAGCTTTCTTT
TRBD1,NA,TRBJ1-1,TRBV5-1,CASGAGQLNTEAFF,TGCGCCAGCGGGGCGGGACAGCTGAACACTGAAGCTTTCTTT
NA,NA,TRBJ1-1,TRBV29-1,CSVVSFRMGTEAFF,TGCAGCGTTGTTAGCTTCAGAATGGGCACTGAAGCTTTCTTT
TRBD1,NA,TRBJ2-3,TRBV6-1,CASVRGLSTDTQYF,TGTGCCAGCGTCAGGGGGCTGTCAACAGATACGCAGTATTTT
NA,NA,TRBJ2-2,TRBV5-1,CASSLVGGANPGELFF,TGCGCCAGCAGCTTGGTGGGGGGAGCGAACCCCGGGGAGCTGTTTTTT
NA,NA,TRBJ1-2,TRBV7-9,CASSLAVQAPNYGYTF,TGTGCCAGCAGCTTAGCTGTACAGGCCCCTAACTATGGCTACACCTTC
NA,NA,TRBJ1-2,TRBV20-1,CSAPLLRGYTF,TGCAGTGCTCCACTACTCAGGGGCTACACCTTC
NA,NA,TRBJ1-4,TRBV7-2,CASSLARATNEKLFF,TGTGCCAGCAGCTTAGCTAGAGCAACTAATGAAAAACTGTTTTTT
TRBD1,NA,TRBJ2-5,TRBV6-5,CASSYGGTGRETQYF,TGTGCCAGCAGTTACGGCGGGACAGGGAGGGAGACCCAGTACTTC
NA,once,TRBJ1-1,TRBV6-5,CASSRGARREAFF,TGTGCCAGCAGCCGAGGAGCTAGGAGGGAAGCTTTCTTT